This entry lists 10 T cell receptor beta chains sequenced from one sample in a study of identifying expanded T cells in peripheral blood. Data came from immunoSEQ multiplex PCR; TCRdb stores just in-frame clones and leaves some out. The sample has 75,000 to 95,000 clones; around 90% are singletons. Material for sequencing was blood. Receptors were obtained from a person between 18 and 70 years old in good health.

This CDR3 reads CASKFRGDYGYTF. Here the CDR3 DNA reads TGTGCCAGCAAATTCAGGGGAGACTATGGCTACACCTTC. The gene calls are TRBV7-9 and TRBJ1-2, with a weak D call TRBD1 (6 bases). Germline loops: CDR1 SEHNR, CDR2 FQNEAQ (reference sequence). Trimming shortened V by 7 bases and J by 3 bases, and 12 bases separated the two germline ends. There are 13 residues in the CDR3.

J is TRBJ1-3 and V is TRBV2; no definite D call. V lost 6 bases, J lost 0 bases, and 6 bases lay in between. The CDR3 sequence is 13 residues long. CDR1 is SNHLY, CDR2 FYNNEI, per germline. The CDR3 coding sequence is TGTGCCAGCAGGGGATACTCTGGAAACACCATATATTTT. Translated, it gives CASRGYSGNTIYF.

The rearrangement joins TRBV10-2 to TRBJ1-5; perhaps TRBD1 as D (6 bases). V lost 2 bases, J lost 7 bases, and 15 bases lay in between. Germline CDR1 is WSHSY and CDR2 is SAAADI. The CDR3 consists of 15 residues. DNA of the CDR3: TGCGCCAGCAGTGAGCTTAGGGGGGCGCAGCAGCCCCAGCATTTT. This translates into CASSELRGAQQPQHF.

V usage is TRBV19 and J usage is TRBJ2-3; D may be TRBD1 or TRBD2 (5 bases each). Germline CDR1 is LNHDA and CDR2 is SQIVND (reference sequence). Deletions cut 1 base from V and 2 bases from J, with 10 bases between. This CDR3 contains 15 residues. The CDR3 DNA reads TGTGCCAGTAGTATAGGAGGGGCCTACACAGATACGCAGTATTTT. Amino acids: CASSIGGAYTDTQYF.

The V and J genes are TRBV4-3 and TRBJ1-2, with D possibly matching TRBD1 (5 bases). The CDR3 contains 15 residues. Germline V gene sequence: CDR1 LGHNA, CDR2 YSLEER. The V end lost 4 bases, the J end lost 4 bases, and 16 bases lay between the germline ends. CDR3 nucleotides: TGCGCCAGCAGCCTTACCCAAGGGGCCGGCTATGGCTACACCTTC. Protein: CASSLTQGAGYGYTF.

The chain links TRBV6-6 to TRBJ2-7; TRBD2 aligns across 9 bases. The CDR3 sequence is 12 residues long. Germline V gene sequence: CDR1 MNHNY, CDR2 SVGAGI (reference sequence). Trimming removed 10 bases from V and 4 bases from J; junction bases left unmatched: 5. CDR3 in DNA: TGTGCCATCGGGACTAGCCTATACGAGCAGTACTTC. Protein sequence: CAIGTSLYEQYF.

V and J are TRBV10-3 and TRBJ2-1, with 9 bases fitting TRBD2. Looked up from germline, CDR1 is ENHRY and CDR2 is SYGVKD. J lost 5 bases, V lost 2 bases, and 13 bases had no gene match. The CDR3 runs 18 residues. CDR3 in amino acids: CAISEAVLSGSGNNEQFF. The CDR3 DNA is TGTGCCATCAGTGAGGCCGTTCTTAGCGGGAGTGGCAACAATGAGCAGTTCTTC.

The DNA for the CDR3 is TGTGCCAGCAGCTCGGGACTAGCGAACACAGATACGCAGTATTTT. It is translated as CASSSGLANTDTQYF. This chain links TRBV7-3 with TRBJ2-3, with TRBD2 matching over 10 bases. Trimming cost V 4 bases and J 2 bases; bases outside gene matches: 3. The CDR3 is 15 residues long. The germline CDR1 and CDR2 sequences are SGHTA and FQGTGA. Variable domain in full (rest from reference TRBV7-3 and TRBJ2-3): GAGVSQTPSNKVTEKGKYVELRCDPISGHTALYWYRQSLGQGPEFLIYFQGTGAADDSGLPNDRFFAVRPEGSVSTLKIQRTERGDSAVYLCASSSGLANTDTQYFGPGTRLTVL.

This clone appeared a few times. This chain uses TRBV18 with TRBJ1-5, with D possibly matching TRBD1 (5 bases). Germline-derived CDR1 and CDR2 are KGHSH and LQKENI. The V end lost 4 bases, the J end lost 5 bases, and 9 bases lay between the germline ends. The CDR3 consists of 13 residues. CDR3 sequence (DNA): TGTGCCAGCTCACTCGGGGGGGATCAGCCCCAGCATTTT. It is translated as CASSLGGDQPQHF.

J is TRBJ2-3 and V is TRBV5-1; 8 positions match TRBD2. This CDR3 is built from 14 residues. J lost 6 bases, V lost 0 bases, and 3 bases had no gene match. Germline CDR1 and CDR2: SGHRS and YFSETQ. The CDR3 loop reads CASSLEAGADTQYF. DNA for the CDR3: TGCGCCAGCAGCTTGGAAGCGGGGGCCGATACGCAGTATTTT.